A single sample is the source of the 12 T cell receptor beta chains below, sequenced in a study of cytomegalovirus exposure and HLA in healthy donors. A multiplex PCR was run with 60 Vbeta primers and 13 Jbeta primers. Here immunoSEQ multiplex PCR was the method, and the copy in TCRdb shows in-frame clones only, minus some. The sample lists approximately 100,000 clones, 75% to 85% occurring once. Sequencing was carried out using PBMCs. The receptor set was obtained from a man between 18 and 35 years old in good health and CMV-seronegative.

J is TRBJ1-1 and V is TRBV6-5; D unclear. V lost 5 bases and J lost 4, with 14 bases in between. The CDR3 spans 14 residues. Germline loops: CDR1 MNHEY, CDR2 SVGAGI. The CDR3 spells CASSPDPASTEAFF. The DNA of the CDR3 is TGTGCCAGCAGTCCAGACCCCGCTAGCACTGAAGCTTTCTTT.

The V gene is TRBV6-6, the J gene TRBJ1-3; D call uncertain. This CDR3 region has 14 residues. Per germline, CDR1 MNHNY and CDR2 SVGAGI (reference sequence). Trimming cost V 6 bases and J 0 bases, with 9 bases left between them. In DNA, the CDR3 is TGTGCCAGCAGCCCCCCAATCTCTGGAAACACCATATATTTT. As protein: CASSPPISGNTIYF.

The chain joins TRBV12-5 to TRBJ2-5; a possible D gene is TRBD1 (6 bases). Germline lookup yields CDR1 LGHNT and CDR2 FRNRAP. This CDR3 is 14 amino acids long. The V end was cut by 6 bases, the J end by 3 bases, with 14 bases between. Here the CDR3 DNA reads TGTGCTAGTGGCTCCGCCAACAGGGAAGAGACCCAGTACTTC. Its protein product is CASGSANREETQYF. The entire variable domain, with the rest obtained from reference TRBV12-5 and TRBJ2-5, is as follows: DARVTQTPRHKVTEMGQEVTMRCQPILGHNTVFWYRQTMMQGLELLAYFRNRAPLDDSGMPKDRFSAEMPDATLATLKIQPSEPRDSAVYFCASGSANREETQYFGPGTRLLVL.

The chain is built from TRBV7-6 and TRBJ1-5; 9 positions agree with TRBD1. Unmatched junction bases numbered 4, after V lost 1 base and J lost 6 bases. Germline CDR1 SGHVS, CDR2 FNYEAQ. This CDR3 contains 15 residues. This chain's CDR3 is CASSLEQGATQPQHF. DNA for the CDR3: TGTGCCAGCAGCTTAGAACAGGGGGCGACTCAGCCCCAGCATTTT.

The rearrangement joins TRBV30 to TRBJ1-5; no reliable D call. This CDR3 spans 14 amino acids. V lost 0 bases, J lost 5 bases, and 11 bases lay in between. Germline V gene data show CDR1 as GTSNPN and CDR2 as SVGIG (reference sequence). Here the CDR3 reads CAWSVGWRDQPQHF. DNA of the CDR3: TGTGCCTGGAGTGTAGGGTGGAGGGATCAGCCCCAGCATTTT.

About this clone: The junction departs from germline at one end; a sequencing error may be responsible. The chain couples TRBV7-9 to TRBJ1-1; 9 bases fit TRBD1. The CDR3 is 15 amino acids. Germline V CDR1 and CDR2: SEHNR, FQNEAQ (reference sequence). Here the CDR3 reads CSSSSQRQGGTEAFF. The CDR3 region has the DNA TGTTCCAGCAGCAGTCAGCGACAGGGGGGCACTGAAGCTTTCTTT.

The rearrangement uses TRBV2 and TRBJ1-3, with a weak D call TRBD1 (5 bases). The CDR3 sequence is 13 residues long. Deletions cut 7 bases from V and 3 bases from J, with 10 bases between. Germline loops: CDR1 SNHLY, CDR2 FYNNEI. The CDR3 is CASIQGNGNTIYF. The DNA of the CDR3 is TGTGCCAGCATCCAGGGTAATGGAAACACCATATATTTT.

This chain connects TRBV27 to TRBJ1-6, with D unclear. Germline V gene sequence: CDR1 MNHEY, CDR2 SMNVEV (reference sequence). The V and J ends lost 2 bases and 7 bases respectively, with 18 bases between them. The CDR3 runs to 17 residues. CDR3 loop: CASSLRAGPTINSPLHF. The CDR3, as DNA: TGTGCCAGCAGTTTACGGGCGGGCCCCACTATCAATTCACCCCTCCACTTT.

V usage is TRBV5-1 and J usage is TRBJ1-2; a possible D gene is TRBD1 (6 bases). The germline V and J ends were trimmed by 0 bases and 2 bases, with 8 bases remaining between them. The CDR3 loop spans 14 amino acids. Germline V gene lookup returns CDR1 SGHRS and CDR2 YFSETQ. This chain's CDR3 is CASSLGTVNYGYTF. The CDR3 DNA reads TGCGCCAGCAGCTTGGGGACAGTCAACTATGGCTACACCTTC.

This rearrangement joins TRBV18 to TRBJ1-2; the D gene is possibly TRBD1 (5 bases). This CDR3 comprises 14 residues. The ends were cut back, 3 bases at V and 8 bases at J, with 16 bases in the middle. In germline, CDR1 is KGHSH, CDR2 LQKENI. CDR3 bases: TGTGCCAGCTCACCGCTTGACGGGGGATCCGGCTACACCTTC. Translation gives CASSPLDGGSGYTF.

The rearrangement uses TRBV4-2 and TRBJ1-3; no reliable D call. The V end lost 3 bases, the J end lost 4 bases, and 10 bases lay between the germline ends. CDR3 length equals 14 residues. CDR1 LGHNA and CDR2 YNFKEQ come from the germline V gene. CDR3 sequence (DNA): TGTGCCAGCAGCCAGCGGGGAACAGGAAACACCATATATTTT. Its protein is CASSQRGTGNTIYF.

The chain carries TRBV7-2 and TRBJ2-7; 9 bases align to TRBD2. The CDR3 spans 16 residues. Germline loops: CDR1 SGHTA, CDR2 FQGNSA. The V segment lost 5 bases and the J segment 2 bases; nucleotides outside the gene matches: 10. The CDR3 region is CASSPRAGGLTYEQYF. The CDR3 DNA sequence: TGTGCCAGCAGCCCTAGGGCGGGGGGGCTCACCTACGAGCAGTACTTC.